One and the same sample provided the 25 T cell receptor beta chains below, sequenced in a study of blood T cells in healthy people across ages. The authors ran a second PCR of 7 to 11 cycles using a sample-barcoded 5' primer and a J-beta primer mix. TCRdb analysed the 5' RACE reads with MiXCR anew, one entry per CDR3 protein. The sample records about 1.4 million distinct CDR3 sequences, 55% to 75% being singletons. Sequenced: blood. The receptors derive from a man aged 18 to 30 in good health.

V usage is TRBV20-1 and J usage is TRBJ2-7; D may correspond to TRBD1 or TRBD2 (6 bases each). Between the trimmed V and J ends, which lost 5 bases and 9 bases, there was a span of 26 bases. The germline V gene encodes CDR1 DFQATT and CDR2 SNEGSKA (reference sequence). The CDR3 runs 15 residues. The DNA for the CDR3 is TGCAGTGCTGGTCGAACCGGGGGCCGTTCAGCAGGGCAGTACTTC. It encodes CSAGRTGGRSAGQYF.

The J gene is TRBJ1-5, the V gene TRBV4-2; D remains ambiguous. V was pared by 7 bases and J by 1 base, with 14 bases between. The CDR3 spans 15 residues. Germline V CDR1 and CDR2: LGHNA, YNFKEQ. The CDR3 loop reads CASNTNIGSNQPQHF. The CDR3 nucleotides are TGTGCCAGCAACACAAATATCGGAAGCAATCAGCCCCAGCATTTT.

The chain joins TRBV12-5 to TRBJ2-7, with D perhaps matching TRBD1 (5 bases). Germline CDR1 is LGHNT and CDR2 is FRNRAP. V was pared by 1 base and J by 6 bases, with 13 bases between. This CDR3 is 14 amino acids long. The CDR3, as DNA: TGTGCTAGTGGTTTGGCGGCAGGGATGGTCGAGCAGTACTTC. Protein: CASGLAAGMVEQYF.

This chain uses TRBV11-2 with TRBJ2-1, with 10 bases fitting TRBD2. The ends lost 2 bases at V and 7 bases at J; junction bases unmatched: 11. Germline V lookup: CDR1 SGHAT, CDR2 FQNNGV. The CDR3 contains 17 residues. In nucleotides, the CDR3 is TGTGCCAGCAGCTTATACCCCCTAGCGGGAGATAGGAATGAGCAGTTCTTC. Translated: CASSLYPLAGDRNEQFF. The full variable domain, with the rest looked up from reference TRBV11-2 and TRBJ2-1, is EAGVAQSPRYKIIEKRQSVAFWCNPISGHATLYWYQQILGQGPKLLIQFQNNGVVDDSQLPKDRFSAERLKGVDSTLKIQPAKLEDSAVYLCASSLYPLAGDRNEQFFGPGTRLTVL.

CDR3 nucleotides: TGTGCCAGCAGCTCTACTAACGAGCAGTACTTC. It is translated as CASSSTNEQYF. The genes are TRBV7-9 and TRBJ2-4; D is unresolved. Judging by the DNA end, TRBJ2-7 fits better; the J call may be wrong. Germline V gene sequence: CDR1 SEHNR, CDR2 FQNEAQ (reference sequence). This CDR3 is built from 11 residues.

The CDR3 bases are TGTGCCAGCAGCCATGCCCTACGGGACAGGGATCAGCCCCAGCATTTT. This codes for CASSHALRDRDQPQHF. The chain carries TRBV12-3 or TRBV12-4 and TRBJ1-5; 9 bases map to TRBD1. With 6 bases clipped from V and 5 bases from J, the junction kept 11 bases outside the gene matches. The CDR3 spans 16 residues.

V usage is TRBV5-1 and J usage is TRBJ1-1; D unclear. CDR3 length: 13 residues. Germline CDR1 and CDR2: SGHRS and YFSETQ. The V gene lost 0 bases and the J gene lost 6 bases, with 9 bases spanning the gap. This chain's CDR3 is CASSLGTFAEAFF. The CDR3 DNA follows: TGCGCCAGCAGCTTGGGTACGTTCGCTGAAGCTTTCTTT.

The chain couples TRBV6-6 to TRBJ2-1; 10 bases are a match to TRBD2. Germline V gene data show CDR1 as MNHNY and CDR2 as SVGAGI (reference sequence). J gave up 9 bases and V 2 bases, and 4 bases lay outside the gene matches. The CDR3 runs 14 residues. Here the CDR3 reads CASSYVASGGEQFF. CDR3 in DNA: TGTGCCAGCAGTTACGTAGCTAGCGGGGGTGAGCAGTTCTTC.

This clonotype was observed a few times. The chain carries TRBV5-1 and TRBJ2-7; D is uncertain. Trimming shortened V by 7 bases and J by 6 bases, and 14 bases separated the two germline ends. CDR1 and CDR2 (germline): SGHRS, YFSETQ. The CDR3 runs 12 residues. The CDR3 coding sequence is TGCGCCAGCTCCTCCAATGCCCTCGAGCAGTACTTC. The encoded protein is CASSSNALEQYF.

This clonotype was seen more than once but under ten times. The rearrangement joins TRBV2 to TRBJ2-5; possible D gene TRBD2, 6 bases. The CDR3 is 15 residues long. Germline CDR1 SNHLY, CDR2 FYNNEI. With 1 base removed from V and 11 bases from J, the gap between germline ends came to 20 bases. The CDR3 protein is CASSEGWLADNEQYF. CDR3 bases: TGTGCCAGCAGTGAAGGGTGGTTAGCGGACAATGAGCAGTACTTC.

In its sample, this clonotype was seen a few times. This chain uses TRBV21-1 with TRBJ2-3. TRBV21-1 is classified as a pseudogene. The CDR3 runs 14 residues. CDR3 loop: CASSKDCNRDTQYF. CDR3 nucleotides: TGTGCCAGCAGCAAGGATTGCAATCGGGATACGCAGTATTTT.

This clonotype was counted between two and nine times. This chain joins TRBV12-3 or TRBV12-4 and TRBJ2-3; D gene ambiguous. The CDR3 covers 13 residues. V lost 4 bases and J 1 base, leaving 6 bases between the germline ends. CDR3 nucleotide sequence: TGTGCCAGCAGTTCGGCTGGCACAGATACGCAGTATTTT. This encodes CASSSAGTDTQYF.

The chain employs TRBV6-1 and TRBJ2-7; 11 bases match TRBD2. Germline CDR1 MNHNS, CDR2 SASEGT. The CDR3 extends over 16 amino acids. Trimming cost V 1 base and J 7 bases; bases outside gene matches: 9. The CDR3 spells CASSEGLAGGNNEQYF. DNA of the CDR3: TGTGCCAGCAGTGAAGGGCTAGCGGGGGGTAACAATGAGCAGTACTTC.

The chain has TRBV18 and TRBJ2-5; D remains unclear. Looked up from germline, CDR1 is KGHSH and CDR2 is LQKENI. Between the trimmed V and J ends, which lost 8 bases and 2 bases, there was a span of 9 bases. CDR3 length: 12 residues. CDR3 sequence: CASADAQETQYF. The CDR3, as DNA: TGTGCCAGCGCAGATGCGCAAGAGACCCAGTACTTC.

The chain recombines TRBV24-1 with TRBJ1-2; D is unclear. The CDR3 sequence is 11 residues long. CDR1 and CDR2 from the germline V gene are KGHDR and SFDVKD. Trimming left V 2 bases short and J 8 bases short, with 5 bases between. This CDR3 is CATSDSTGYTF. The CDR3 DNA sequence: TGTGCCACCAGTGATTCGACCGGCTACACCTTC.

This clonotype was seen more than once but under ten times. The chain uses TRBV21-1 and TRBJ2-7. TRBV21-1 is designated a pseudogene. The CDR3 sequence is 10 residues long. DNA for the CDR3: TGTGCCAGTACGCCTTACGAGCAGTACTTC. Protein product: CASTPYEQYF.

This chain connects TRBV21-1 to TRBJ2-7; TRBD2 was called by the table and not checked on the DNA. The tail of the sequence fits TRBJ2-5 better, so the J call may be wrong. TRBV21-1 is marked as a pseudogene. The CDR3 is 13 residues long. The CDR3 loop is CASTKGQPETQYF. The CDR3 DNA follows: TGTGCCAGCACCAAGGGACAGCCGGAGACCCAGTACTTC.

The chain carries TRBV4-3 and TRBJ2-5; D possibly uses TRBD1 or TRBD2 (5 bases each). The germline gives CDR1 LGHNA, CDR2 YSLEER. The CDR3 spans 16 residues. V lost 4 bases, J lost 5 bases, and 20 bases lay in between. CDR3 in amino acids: CASSRTRDLGSETQYF. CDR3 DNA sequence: TGCGCCAGCAGCCGCACTCGGGACCTTGGGAGCGAGACCCAGTACTTC.

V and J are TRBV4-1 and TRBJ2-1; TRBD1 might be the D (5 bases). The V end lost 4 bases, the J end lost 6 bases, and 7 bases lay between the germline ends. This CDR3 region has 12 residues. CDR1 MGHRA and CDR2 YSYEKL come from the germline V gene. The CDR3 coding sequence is TGCGCCAGCAGCCCACAGGTCAATGAGCAGTTCTTC. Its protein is CASSPQVNEQFF.

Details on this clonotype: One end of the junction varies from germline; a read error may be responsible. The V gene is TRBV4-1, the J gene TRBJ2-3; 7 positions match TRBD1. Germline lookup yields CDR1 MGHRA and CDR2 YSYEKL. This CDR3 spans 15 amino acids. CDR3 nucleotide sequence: TGCGCCAGCAGCCAAGCACTAGATGGGACAGATGCGCAGTATTTT. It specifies CASSQALDGTDAQYF.

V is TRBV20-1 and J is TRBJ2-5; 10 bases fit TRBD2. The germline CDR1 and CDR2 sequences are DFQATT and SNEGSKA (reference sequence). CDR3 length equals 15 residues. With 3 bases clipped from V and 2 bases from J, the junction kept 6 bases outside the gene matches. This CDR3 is CSARMASGRQETQYF. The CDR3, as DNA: TGCAGTGCTAGGATGGCTAGCGGGAGACAAGAGACCCAGTACTTC.

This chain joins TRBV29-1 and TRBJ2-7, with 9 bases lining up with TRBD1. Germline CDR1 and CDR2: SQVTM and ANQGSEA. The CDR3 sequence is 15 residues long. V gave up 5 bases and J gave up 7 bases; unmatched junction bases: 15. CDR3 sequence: CSVRKSGTGLREQYF. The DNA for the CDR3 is TGCAGCGTTCGGAAAAGCGGGACAGGGCTGCGGGAGCAGTACTTC.

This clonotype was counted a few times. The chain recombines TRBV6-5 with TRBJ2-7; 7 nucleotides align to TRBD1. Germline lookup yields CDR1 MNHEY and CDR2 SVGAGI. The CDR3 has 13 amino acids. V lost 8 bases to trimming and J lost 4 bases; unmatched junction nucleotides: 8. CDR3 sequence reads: CASRRDSRYEQYF. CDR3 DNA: TGTGCCAGCCGAAGGGACAGTCGGTACGAGCAGTACTTC.

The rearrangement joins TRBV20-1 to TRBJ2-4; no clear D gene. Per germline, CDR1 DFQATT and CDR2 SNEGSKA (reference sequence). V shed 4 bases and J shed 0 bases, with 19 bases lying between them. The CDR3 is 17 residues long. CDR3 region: CSAKKLDVELAKNIQYF. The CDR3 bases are TGCAGTGCTAAAAAATTGGACGTAGAATTAGCCAAAAACATTCAGTACTTC.

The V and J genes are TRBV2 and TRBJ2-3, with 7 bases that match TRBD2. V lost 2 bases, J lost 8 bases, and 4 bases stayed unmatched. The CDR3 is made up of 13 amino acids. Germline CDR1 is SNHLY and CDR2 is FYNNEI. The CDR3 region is CASSENVAGTQYF. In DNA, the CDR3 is TGTGCCAGCAGTGAAAATGTAGCGGGTACGCAGTATTTT.